This entry lists 2 T cell receptor beta chains sequenced from one sample in a study of blood T cell repertoires in COVID-19. Some clones are missing from TCRdb's copy, which holds only in-frame ones; the method was immunoSEQ multiplex PCR. Among roughly 150,000 clones listed, around 83% were seen once. The sample comprised peripheral blood. The receptors were sampled from a woman aged 60 to 75 with COVID-19, enrolled during active disease.

This chain connects TRBV19 to TRBJ1-5; 11 bases match TRBD1. This CDR3 has 14 amino acids. Germline V gene sequence: CDR1 LNHDA, CDR2 SQIVND (reference sequence). The V segment lost 5 bases and the J segment 4 bases; nucleotides outside the gene matches: 1. CDR3 sequence reads: CASSGQGANQPQHF. The CDR3 bases are TGTGCCAGTAGTGGACAGGGGGCGAATCAGCCCCAGCATTTT.

This rearrangement joins TRBV7-9 to TRBJ2-2; D gene unclear. Germline loops: CDR1 SEHNR, CDR2 FQNEAQ (reference sequence). Deletions cut 1 base from V and 2 bases from J, with 11 bases between. The CDR3 is made up of 16 amino acids. The CDR3 DNA reads as TGTGCCAGCAGCTTAGGACAATCAGTAAACACCGGGGAGCTGTTTTTT. Its translation: CASSLGQSVNTGELFF.